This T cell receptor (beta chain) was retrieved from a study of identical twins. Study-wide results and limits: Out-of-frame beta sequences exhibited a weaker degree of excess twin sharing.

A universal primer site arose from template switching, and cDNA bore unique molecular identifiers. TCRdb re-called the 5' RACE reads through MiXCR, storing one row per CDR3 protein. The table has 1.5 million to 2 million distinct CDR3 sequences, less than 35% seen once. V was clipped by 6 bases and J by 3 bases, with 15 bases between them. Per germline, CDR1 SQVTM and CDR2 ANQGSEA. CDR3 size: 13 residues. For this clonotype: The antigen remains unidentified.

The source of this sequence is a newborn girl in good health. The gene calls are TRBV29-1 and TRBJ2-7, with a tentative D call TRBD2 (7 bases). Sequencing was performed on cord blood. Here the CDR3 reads CSVQGGELYEQYF. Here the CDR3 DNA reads TGCAGCGTCCAAGGGGGGGAACTCTACGAGCAGTACTTC.